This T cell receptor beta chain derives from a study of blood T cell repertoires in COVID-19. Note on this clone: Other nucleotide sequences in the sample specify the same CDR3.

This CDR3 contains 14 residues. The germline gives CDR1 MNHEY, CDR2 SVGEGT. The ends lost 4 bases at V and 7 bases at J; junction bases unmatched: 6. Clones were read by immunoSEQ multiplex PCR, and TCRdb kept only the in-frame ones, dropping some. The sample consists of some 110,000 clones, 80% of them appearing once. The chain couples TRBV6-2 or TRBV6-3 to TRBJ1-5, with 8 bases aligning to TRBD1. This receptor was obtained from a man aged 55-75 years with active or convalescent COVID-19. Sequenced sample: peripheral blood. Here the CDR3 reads CASSSTGGRQPQHF. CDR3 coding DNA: TGTGCCAGCAGTTCCACAGGGGGAAGGCAGCCCCAGCATTTT.